The 29 T cell receptor beta chains given below trace back to one sample, sequenced in a study of blood T cell repertoires in COVID-19. The method was immunoSEQ multiplex PCR; TCRdb's version includes in-frame clones alone and lacks a portion of them. The repertoire consists of 400,000 to 450,000 clones, with 89% occurring once and the leading ten covering 1.5% to 1.9%. Sequencing used peripheral blood. These receptors originate from a woman aged 40-49 years with COVID-19, enrolled during active disease.

V usage is TRBV9 and J usage is TRBJ1-6; tentative D call: TRBD1 (6 bases). Germline CDR1 is SGDLS and CDR2 is YYNGEE. With 3 bases removed from V and 14 bases from J, the gap between germline ends came to 12 bases. The CDR3 spans 12 residues. CDR3 sequence: CASSATGQSLHF. CDR3 sequence (DNA): TGTGCCAGCAGCGCGACAGGCCAGTCCCTCCACTTT.

This chain joins TRBV5-5 and TRBJ1-5; 9 bases fit TRBD1. The CDR3 extends over 16 amino acids. Looked up from germline, CDR1 is SGHKS and CDR2 is YYEKEE (reference sequence). Losses at the gene ends were 0 bases for V and 6 bases for J; bases not matched to a gene: 7. DNA for the CDR3: TGTGCCAGCAGCTTGGCCCCCGGGACAGGGAGTCAGCCCCAGCATTTT. Translation gives CASSLAPGTGSQPQHF.

The chain is built from TRBV12-5 and TRBJ2-1, with 16 bases fitting TRBD2. The CDR3 has 17 amino acids. CDR1 LGHNT and CDR2 FRNRAP come from the germline V gene. Trimming took 6 bases from V and 7 from J; bases not matched to a gene: 9. CDR3 in amino acids: CASGKGLAGGGINEQFF. CDR3 DNA sequence: TGTGCTAGTGGGAAGGGACTAGCGGGAGGGGGGATTAATGAGCAGTTCTTC.

V usage is TRBV6-5 and J usage is TRBJ2-7, with 7 bases aligning to TRBD2. Germline V gene sequence: CDR1 MNHEY, CDR2 SVGAGI. The CDR3 length is 15 residues. J gave up 5 bases and V 5 bases, and 12 bases lay outside the gene matches. The CDR3 coding sequence is TGTGCCAGCAGTCTCAGTGCTTTTGGGGGGGACGAGCAGTACTTC. Translation: CASSLSAFGGDEQYF.

The chain employs TRBV10-3 and TRBJ2-5; 7 bases match TRBD1. Trimming removed 4 bases from V and 1 base from J; junction bases left unmatched: 0. This CDR3 is built from 13 residues. CDR1 and CDR2 (germline): ENHRY, SYGVKD. CDR3 DNA: TGTGCCATCAGTGCAGGGGGCCAAGAGACCCAGTACTTC. Its translation is CAISAGGQETQYF.

The chain recombines TRBV28 with TRBJ2-1; D is perhaps TRBD1 (6 bases). The CDR3 sequence is 14 residues long. Germline CDR1 and CDR2: MDHEN and SYDVKM. Trimming left V 3 bases short and J 4 bases short, with 10 bases between. CDR3 protein: CASSLRGWYNEQFF. In DNA form, the CDR3 reads TGTGCCAGCAGTTTGAGGGGGTGGTACAATGAGCAGTTCTTC.

This clone was seen more than once but under ten times. In nucleotides, the CDR3 is TGTGCCAGCAGTTACGCGGGGCTCGGTAATCAGCCCCAGCATTTT. Protein product: CASSYAGLGNQPQHF. This rearrangement joins TRBV6-6 to TRBJ1-5; D perhaps matches TRBD1 (5 bases). Germline V lookup: CDR1 MNHNY, CDR2 SVGAGI (reference sequence). V was shortened by 2 bases and J by 4 bases, with 12 bases between the two germline ends. CDR3 length: 15 residues.

The chain is built from TRBV12-3 or TRBV12-4 and TRBJ1-5, with no clear D. There are 12 residues in the CDR3. Trimming left V 5 bases short and J 7 bases short, with 9 bases between. The CDR3 sequence: CASSPGYQPQHF. DNA of the CDR3: TGTGCCAGCAGTCCGGGGTACCAGCCCCAGCATTTT.

This rearrangement joins TRBV9 to TRBJ2-1, with D tentatively TRBD2 (5 bases). The CDR3 contains 16 residues. Germline CDR1 is SGDLS and CDR2 is YYNGEE. Trimming removed 4 bases at V and 2 bases at J, with 16 bases between. CDR3: CASSPRPSTTYNEQFF. As DNA, the CDR3 is TGTGCCAGCAGCCCACGACCTAGCACCACCTACAATGAGCAGTTCTTC.

The chain joins TRBV6-2 or TRBV6-3 to TRBJ2-1; 7 bases map to TRBD2. Germline V gene lookup returns CDR1 MNHEY and CDR2 SVGEGT. The CDR3 runs to 19 residues. Trimming cost V 0 bases and J 2 bases; bases outside gene matches: 13. The CDR3 nucleotides are TGTGCCAGCAGTTACTCGACGCGTTGGGCGGGAGTAACCTACAATGAGCAGTTCTTC. It specifies CASSYSTRWAGVTYNEQFF.

J is TRBJ2-3 and V is TRBV7-2, with D possibly matching TRBD2 (7 bases). This CDR3 is 16 amino acids long. V lost 6 bases and J 2 bases, leaving 18 bases between the germline ends. Germline assignment: CDR1 SGHTA and CDR2 FQGNSA. CDR3 protein: CASRILSRGATDTQYF. The CDR3 DNA is TGTGCCAGCAGAATATTGAGCCGGGGGGCCACAGATACGCAGTATTTT.

This clone was seen just once. This sequence joins TRBV27 and TRBJ1-6, with TRBD1 matching 7 bases. The CDR3 has 14 residues. Trimming at V came to 6 bases and at J to 5 bases, leaving 4 bases not matched to a gene. The germline V gene encodes CDR1 MNHEY and CDR2 SMNVEV (reference sequence). The CDR3 DNA is TGTGCCAGCAGCGGGGACAGAGATAATTCACCCCTCCACTTT. As protein: CASSGDRDNSPLHF.

The rearrangement uses TRBV7-2 and TRBJ1-2; 11 bases agree with TRBD1. The ends lost 5 bases at V and 4 bases at J; junction bases unmatched: 6. This CDR3 has 15 residues. Germline values: CDR1 SGHTA, CDR2 FQGNSA. Here the CDR3 DNA reads TGTGCCAGCAGCGCAGGGGACAGGGGGGTCTATGGCTACACCTTC. It specifies CASSAGDRGVYGYTF.

This clone was detected once. The chain links TRBV7-2 to TRBJ1-2, with 9 bases aligning to TRBD1. CDR3 size: 14 residues. Germline V gene sequence: CDR1 SGHTA, CDR2 FQGNSA. V was clipped by 0 bases and J by 8 bases; unmatched bases: 4. CDR3 loop: CASSLAGTGRGYTF. In nucleotides, the CDR3 is TGTGCCAGCAGCTTAGCCGGGACAGGGAGGGGCTACACCTTC.

The CDR3 reads CASSQESRLAGLSYEQYF. The CDR3 nucleotides read TGTGCCAGCAGCCAAGAAAGTCGGCTAGCGGGCCTCTCCTACGAGCAGTACTTC. This sequence joins TRBV14 and TRBJ2-7; TRBD2 matches 8 bases. V shed 0 bases, J shed 0 bases, and the junction held 10 bases outside the gene matches. CDR3 length: 18 residues. Germline V gene lookup returns CDR1 SGHDN and CDR2 FVKESK. The full variable domain, rest sourced from reference TRBV14 and TRBJ2-7, is EAGVTQFPSHSVIEKGQTVTLRCDPISGHDNLYWYRRVMGKEIKFLLHFVKESKQDESGMPNNRFLAERTGGTYSTLKVQPAELEDSGVYFCASSQESRLAGLSYEQYFGPGTRLTVT.

The chain has TRBV19 and TRBJ1-5, with D perhaps matching TRBD1 (6 bases). CDR3 length equals 15 residues. Germline-derived CDR1 and CDR2 are LNHDA and SQIVND (reference sequence). Trimming took off 3 bases at V and 6 bases at J, with 15 bases between the two ends. The CDR3 region is CASSIGTPGGQPQHF. The DNA of the CDR3 is TGTGCCAGTAGTATTGGGACACCGGGGGGTCAGCCCCAGCATTTT.

This chain links TRBV2 with TRBJ1-3; 7 bases line up with TRBD1. V was pared by 6 bases and J by 2 bases, with 10 bases of the junction left unmatched. This CDR3 comprises 16 residues. The germline gives CDR1 SNHLY, CDR2 FYNNEI. CDR3 in amino acids: CASRPGTASTGNTIYF. The CDR3 nucleotides are TGTGCCAGCAGGCCCGGGACAGCTTCGACTGGAAACACCATATATTTT.

The gene calls are TRBV28 and TRBJ1-1, with TRBD1 identical over 8 bases. Germline V lookup: CDR1 MDHEN, CDR2 SYDVKM. This CDR3 spans 14 amino acids. The J segment lost 2 bases and the V segment lost 9 bases, leaving 8 bases of the junction unmatched. The CDR3 here is CASEDRGGNTEAFF. The DNA of the CDR3 is TGTGCCAGTGAAGACAGGGGAGGAAACACTGAAGCTTTCTTT.

This chain uses TRBV7-9 with TRBJ2-5, with 9 bases identical to TRBD1. Germline V gene sequence: CDR1 SEHNR, CDR2 FQNEAQ (reference sequence). This CDR3 region has 16 residues. Trimming cost V 4 bases and J 1 base; bases outside gene matches: 7. The CDR3 reads CASSSPTGGLQETQYF. The CDR3 region has the DNA TGTGCCAGCAGCTCCCCGACAGGGGGACTCCAAGAGACCCAGTACTTC.

The V and J genes are TRBV24-1 and TRBJ1-1; 11 bases map to TRBD1. CDR1 and CDR2 (germline): KGHDR, SFDVKD. This CDR3 is 15 amino acids long. Trimming cost V 4 bases and J 4 bases; bases outside gene matches: 4. The CDR3 sequence: CATSDPGTGGTEAFF. The CDR3 nucleotides read TGTGCCACCAGTGACCCCGGGACAGGGGGCACTGAAGCTTTCTTT.

The J gene is TRBJ2-7, the V gene TRBV7-2; 8 positions agree with TRBD1. The CDR3 loop spans 15 amino acids. CDR1 SGHTA and CDR2 FQGNSA come from the germline V gene. V was pared by 1 base and J by 4 bases, with 6 bases of the junction left unmatched. CDR3 loop: CASSLVRTGTYEQYF. DNA for the CDR3: TGTGCCAGCAGCTTAGTTCGGACAGGGACTTACGAGCAGTACTTC. Together with reference TRBV7-2 and TRBJ2-7, the CDR3 gives the full variable domain: GAGVSQSPSNKVTEKGKDVELRCDPISGHTALYWYRQSLGQGLEFLIYFQGNSAPDKSGLPSDRFSAERTGGSVSTLTIQRTQQEDSAVYLCASSLVRTGTYEQYFGPGTRLTVT.

This clone has only one observation. This chain joins TRBV5-8 and TRBJ1-5; D not certain. From germline, CDR1 is SGHTS and CDR2 YDEGEE. V was trimmed by 2 bases and J by 3 bases, leaving 3 bases between them. This CDR3 has 12 amino acids. In DNA form, the CDR3 reads TGTGCCAGCAGCTTTTACAATCAGCCCCAGCATTTT. Its translation is CASSFYNQPQHF.

The chain joins TRBV12-3 or TRBV12-4 to TRBJ2-1, with TRBD1 as a possible D gene (5 bases). The CDR3 is made up of 13 amino acids. V was clipped by 4 bases and J by 6 bases, with 10 bases between them. For the CDR3, the DNA is TGTGCCAGCAGTTCCCCAGGGATCAATGAGCAGTTCTTC. Residues: CASSSPGINEQFF.

The chain employs TRBV3-1 (or the pseudogene TRBV3-2) and TRBJ2-3; D may be TRBD2 (5 bases). Germline CDR1 LGHDT, CDR2 YNNKEL (reference sequence). There are 15 residues in the CDR3. Trimming cost V 4 bases and J 4 bases, with 15 bases left between them. The CDR3 region has the DNA TGTGCCAGCAGCCGAACTAGTCATGGCGCAGATACGCAGTATTTT. This translates into CASSRTSHGADTQYF.

The V call is TRBV10-1, the J call TRBJ2-5; 12 bases agree with TRBD2. Per the germline V gene, CDR1 is WNHNN and CDR2 is SYGVQD (reference sequence). The CDR3 totals 16 residues. Germline trimming cut 4 bases from V and 2 bases from J; bases unmatched to any gene: 5. The CDR3 DNA is TGCGCCAGCAGTGGTCGGCTAGCGGGAGGGCAAGAGACCCAGTACTTC. Its protein is CASSGRLAGGQETQYF.

The chain recombines TRBV9 with TRBJ1-6, with 9 bases lining up with TRBD1. The V and J ends lost 4 bases and 10 bases, in that order; junction bases with no gene match: 12. CDR3 size: 16 residues. Germline V gene lookup returns CDR1 SGDLS and CDR2 YYNGEE. CDR3 bases: TGTGCCAGCAGCTTCCACAGGGGGCTGAGCGACTCACCCCTCCACTTT. Its protein is CASSFHRGLSDSPLHF.

V gene TRBV28 combines with J gene TRBJ1-1, with D hard to call. Germline CDR1 and CDR2: MDHEN and SYDVKM. Trimming removed 2 bases at V and 2 bases at J, with 6 bases between. This CDR3 is 13 amino acids long. The CDR3 spells CASSLPRNTEAFF. The CDR3 DNA follows: TGTGCCAGCAGTTTACCCAGAAACACTGAAGCTTTCTTT.

This clone has a single count. This rearrangement joins TRBV4-3 to TRBJ2-2; D is perhaps TRBD1 (6 bases). This CDR3 contains 18 residues. Germline V CDR1 and CDR2: LGHNA, YSLEER. Trimming shortened V by 0 bases and J by 2 bases, and 16 bases separated the two germline ends. CDR3 coding DNA: TGCGCCAGCAGCCAAGAACAGGGTAGGATTCTTAACACCGGGGAGCTGTTTTTT. This sequence encodes CASSQEQGRILNTGELFF.

The chain uses TRBV7-9 and TRBJ1-5; 8 nucleotides agree with TRBD1. The germline V gene encodes CDR1 SEHNR and CDR2 FQNEAQ (reference sequence). The V gene end was trimmed by 3 bases and the J gene end by 6 bases; junction bases not matched to a gene: 4. The CDR3 is 14 amino acids. The DNA of the CDR3 is TGTGCCAGCAGCTTGACAGGGGACGGTCAGCCCCAGCATTTT. Its protein product is CASSLTGDGQPQHF.